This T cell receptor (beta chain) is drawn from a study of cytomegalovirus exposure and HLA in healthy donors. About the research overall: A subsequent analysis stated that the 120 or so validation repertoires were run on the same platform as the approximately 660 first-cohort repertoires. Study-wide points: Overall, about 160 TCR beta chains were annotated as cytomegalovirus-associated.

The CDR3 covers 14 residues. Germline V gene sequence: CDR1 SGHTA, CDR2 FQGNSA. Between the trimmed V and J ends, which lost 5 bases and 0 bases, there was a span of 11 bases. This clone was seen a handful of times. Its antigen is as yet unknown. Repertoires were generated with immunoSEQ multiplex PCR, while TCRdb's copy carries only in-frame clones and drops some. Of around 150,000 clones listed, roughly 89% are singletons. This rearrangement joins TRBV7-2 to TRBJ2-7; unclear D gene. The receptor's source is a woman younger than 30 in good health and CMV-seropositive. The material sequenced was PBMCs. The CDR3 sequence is CASSPRAGSYEQYF. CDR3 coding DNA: TGTGCCAGCAGCCCGCGAGCAGGCTCCTACGAGCAGTACTTC. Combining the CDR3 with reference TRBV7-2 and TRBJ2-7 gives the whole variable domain GAGVSQSPSNKVTEKGKDVELRCDPISGHTALYWYRQSLGQGLEFLIYFQGNSAPDKSGLPSDRFSAERTGGSVSTLTIQRTQQEDSAVYLCASSPRAGSYEQYFGPGTRLTVT.